This record concerns one T cell receptor (beta chain) sequence. This receptor's antigen is unknown. Base qualities were left out, and no much larger clone turns up one base away. The CDR1 and CDR2 encoded by the germline V gene are SNHLY and FYNNEI. V loses 6 bases of germline sequence and J loses 0 bases, and the interval between the two ends is 8 bases. Reading from cysteine to phenylalanine, the CDR3 counts 14 amino acids. Solely the CDR3 DNA is kept, with 42 bases framed from the first base. The sample's time point label, in plain terms: patch test 1, 2 weeks after DPC sensitization. This sample's treatment or condition label indicates: therapeutic diphenylcyclopropenone sensitization with weekly scalp DPC. At each patch-test visit, blood was drawn before the patch test was applied. To be eligible, patients had to be aged 18 to 70, diagnosed with alopecia and judged suitable for DPC therapy, while pregnant patients were excluded. Unfractionated whole blood was collected in Tempus Blood RNA tubes, and total RNA was extracted from that blood.

These data are taken from a study of human T cells and chemical hapten exposure (dated by TCRdb to about 2021). The study in broad terms: For sensitization, 2% DPC in acetone was applied to an approximately 2 cm by approximately 2 cm area of upper inner arm skin. Weekly therapeutic DPC doses were additionally applied to the scalp of patients throughout the roughly 23-week study period. Patch testing was done on the upper back using Finn chambers containing 0.01% DPC, and results were scored after 6 days according to International Contact Dermatitis Research Group standards. The mostly female patient cohort included alopecia areata with under or over 50% scalp involvement, alopecia totalis and alopecia universalis. Approximately 28 alopecia patients provided blood for TCR sequencing at one to four time points (pre-sensitization, 2, 6 and 24 weeks). This study followed changes in the peripheral blood TCR repertoire in vivo during primary and secondary sensitization of alopecia patients to the hapten diphenylcyclopropenone (DPC). Blood samples were taken from patients before sensitization (week 0) and then at 2, 6 and about 24 weeks after DPC sensitization. Libraries were pooled for sequencing, and per-sample TCR yields varied mainly because of small differences in library volumes within the pool.

Libraries were built with RACE. The instrument given in TCRdb is NextSeq 500. During library preparation, unique molecular identifiers were attached to individual cDNA molecules so that TCRs could be counted in a quantitative, reproducible way. From each blood RNA sample, both TCR alpha and TCR beta chains were sequenced. In the paper's pipeline: The median number of TCRs per sample was 85,000 to 100,000, ranging from roughly 23,224 to 700,000. The Decombinator software suite was used to annotate V, J and CDR3 in the TCR reads. To make PS versus PT1 abundance plots, every sample was subsampled to the same number of TCRs (28,000). Expanded TCRs were defined as absent before sensitization and observed at least eight times at the 2-week time point. Using fastp at Q25 and MiXCR, TCRdb reprocessed the public reads and kept productive beta chains. Each CDR3 protein gets just one entry, which takes the most common genes and DNA from the rows behind it. The V and J calls here are based on TCRdb, not the publication. The sample table shows about 110,000 distinct CDR3 sequences, and roughly 11% are seen once. Around 3.5% of the sample is in the top ten clones.

Study-level results and caveats: All patients had alopecia, a presumed autoimmune disease, so their immune response might differ from that of healthy individuals. Repeated subsampling changed both the strength of the expansion versus patch-test correlation and the threshold at which that correlation became significant. DPC sensitization did not change how many TCRs were above 1 in 1000 frequency, and no evidence was found of alterations in global repertoire structure. Patch test score correlated positively with the number of PT1 expanded TCRs, reaching significance at thresholds 8, 16 and 32 but not at 4. Expanded TCRs formed significantly more large CDR3 similarity clusters than pre-sensitization or healthy control sets, consistent with antigen-driven responses.

The material was whole blood, obtained in connection with sensitization to the hapten diphenylcyclopropenone (DPC). The chain is encoded by TRBV2 joined to TRBJ2-2; TRBD2 is a weak D gene call, 6 bases matching. The sequence came from a woman between 40 and 50 years old with alopecia areata. Some clones in this sample may be carry-over from other donors' samples. The encoded CDR3 is CASRASANTGELFF. The nucleotide sequence is TGTGCCAGCAGGGCTAGCGCGAACACCGGGGAGCTGTTTTTT.